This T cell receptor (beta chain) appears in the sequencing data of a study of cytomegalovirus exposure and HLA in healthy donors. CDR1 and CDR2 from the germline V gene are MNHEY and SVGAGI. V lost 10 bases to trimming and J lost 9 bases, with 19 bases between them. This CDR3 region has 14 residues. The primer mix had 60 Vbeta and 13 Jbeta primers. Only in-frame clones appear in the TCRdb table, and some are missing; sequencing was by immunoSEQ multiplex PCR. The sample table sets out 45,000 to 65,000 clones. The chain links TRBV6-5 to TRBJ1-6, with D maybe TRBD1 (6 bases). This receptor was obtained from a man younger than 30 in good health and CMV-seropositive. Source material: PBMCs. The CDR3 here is CAIMGQGERSPLHF. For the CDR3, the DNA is TGTGCCATCATGGGACAAGGAGAACGTTCACCCCTCCACTTT.